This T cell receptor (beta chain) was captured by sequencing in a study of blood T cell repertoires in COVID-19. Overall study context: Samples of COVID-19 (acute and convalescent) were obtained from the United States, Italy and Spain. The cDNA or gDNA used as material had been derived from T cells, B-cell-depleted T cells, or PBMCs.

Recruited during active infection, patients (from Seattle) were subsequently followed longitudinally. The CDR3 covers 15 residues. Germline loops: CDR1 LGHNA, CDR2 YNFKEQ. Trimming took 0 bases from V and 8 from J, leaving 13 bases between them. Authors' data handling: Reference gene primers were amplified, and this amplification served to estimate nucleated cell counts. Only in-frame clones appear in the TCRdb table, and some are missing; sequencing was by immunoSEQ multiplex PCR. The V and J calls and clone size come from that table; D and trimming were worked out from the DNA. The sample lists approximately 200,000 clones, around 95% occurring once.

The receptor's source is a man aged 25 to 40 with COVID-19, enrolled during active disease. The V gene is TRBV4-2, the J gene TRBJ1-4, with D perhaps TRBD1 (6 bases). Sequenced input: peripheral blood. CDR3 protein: CASSQEGRGAEKLFF. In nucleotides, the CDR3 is TGTGCCAGCAGCCAAGAGGGGAGGGGGGCCGAAAAACTGTTTTTT.